These 23 T cell receptor beta chains were sequenced from one sample in a study of cytomegalovirus exposure and HLA in healthy donors. 13 Jbeta primers and 60 Vbeta primers were used for the PCR. TCRdb's copy holds only in-frame clones and misses some; the assay was immunoSEQ multiplex PCR. The data hold 140,000 or so clones, with 88% observed a single time. Sequencing used PBMCs. These receptors came from a woman aged 40 to 50 in good health and CMV-seronegative.

V is TRBV28 and J is TRBJ2-7, with a tentative D call TRBD1 (5 bases). This CDR3 spans 14 amino acids. The ends were cut back, 5 bases at V and 3 bases at J, with 14 bases in the middle. Germline lookup yields CDR1 MDHEN and CDR2 SYDVKM. CDR3 DNA sequence: TGTGCCAGCAGTGTCCCCCAGCAGGGCTACGAGCAGTACTTC. Translated, it gives CASSVPQQGYEQYF.

The V gene is TRBV5-6, the J gene TRBJ2-5; 10 positions match TRBD2. The length of the CDR3 is 14 residues. Per the germline V gene, CDR1 is SGHDT and CDR2 is YYEEEE. With V trimmed by 4 bases and J by 3 bases, 3 bases remained unmatched. In DNA form, the CDR3 reads TGTGCCAGCAGCCGGGGACTAGCGAAAGAGACCCAGTACTTC. It is translated as CASSRGLAKETQYF. Based on the CDR3 plus reference TRBV5-6 and TRBJ2-5, the full variable domain is DAGVTQSPTHLIKTRGQQVTLRCSPKSGHDTVSWYQQALGQGPQFIFQYYEEEERQRGNFPDRFSGHQFPNYSSELNVNALLLGDSALYLCASSRGLAKETQYFGPGTRLLVL.

The CDR3 reads CASSGGGGNYNEQFF. The CDR3 DNA sequence: TGTGCCAGCTCCGGGGGGGGAGGGAATTACAATGAGCAGTTCTTC. The chain joins TRBV7-9 to TRBJ2-1; 8 bases match TRBD2. The ends lost 8 bases at V and 4 bases at J; junction bases unmatched: 10. The CDR3 spans 15 residues. The germline gives CDR1 SEHNR, CDR2 FQNEAQ (reference sequence).

The rearrangement uses TRBV11-3 and TRBJ1-2, with D possibly being TRBD1 (5 bases). The V and J ends lost 1 base and 6 bases respectively, with 9 bases between them. Germline values: CDR1 SGHNT, CDR2 YENEEA. This CDR3 spans 13 amino acids. CDR3 nucleotide sequence: TGTGCCAGCAGCTTAGGTTTAGGGGATGGCTACACCTTC. Its translation: CASSLGLGDGYTF.

This chain's CDR3 is CAWSIGQHYGYTF. In DNA, the CDR3 is TGTGCCTGGAGTATCGGACAGCACTATGGCTACACCTTC. This chain joins TRBV30 and TRBJ1-2; tentative D call: TRBD1 (6 bases). The CDR3 sequence is 13 residues long. The V end was cut by 2 bases, the J end by 3 bases, with 10 bases between. Germline CDR1 GTSNPN, CDR2 SVGIG (reference sequence).

The rearrangement joins TRBV5-6 to TRBJ1-1; 9 positions match TRBD1. Germline trimming cut 4 bases from V and 11 bases from J; bases unmatched to any gene: 18. The CDR3 spans 16 residues. In germline, CDR1 is SGHDT, CDR2 YYEEEE. CDR3 in DNA: TGTGCCAGCAGCCCGGGACAGGGAAATATATTTTTGTCGGCTTTCTTT. Encoded protein: CASSPGQGNIFLSAFF. Together with reference TRBV5-6 and TRBJ1-1, the CDR3 gives the full variable domain: DAGVTQSPTHLIKTRGQQVTLRCSPKSGHDTVSWYQQALGQGPQFIFQYYEEEERQRGNFPDRFSGHQFPNYSSELNVNALLLGDSALYLCASSPGQGNIFLSAFFGQGTRLTVV.

V and J are TRBV28 and TRBJ2-5; possible D gene TRBD2, 6 bases. CDR3 length: 14 amino acids. V shed 1 base and J shed 5 bases, with 11 bases lying between them. The germline gives CDR1 MDHEN, CDR2 SYDVKM. CDR3 sequence (DNA): TGTGCCAGCAGTTTATCTAGCGCAAGGGAGACCCAGTACTTC. Its protein product is CASSLSSARETQYF.

V is TRBV11-3 and J is TRBJ2-5; D remains unclear. This CDR3 is built from 12 residues. Germline V gives CDR1 SGHNT, CDR2 YENEEA. Trimming left V 1 base short and J 5 bases short, with 5 bases between. The CDR3 loop reads CASSLVEETQYF. CDR3 nucleotide sequence: TGTGCCAGCAGCTTAGTTGAGGAGACCCAGTACTTC.

The chain links TRBV28 to TRBJ1-1; D possibly corresponds to TRBD1 (6 bases). Germline-derived CDR1 and CDR2 are MDHEN and SYDVKM. The CDR3 is made up of 14 amino acids. V was clipped by 3 bases and J by 5 bases, with 13 bases between them. CDR3 nucleotides: TGTGCCAGCAGTTTGGAGTTAAGGGGGACTGAAGCTTTCTTT. Protein product: CASSLELRGTEAFF.

This chain connects TRBV6-5 to TRBJ1-2, with 10 bases matching TRBD1. In germline, CDR1 is MNHEY, CDR2 SVGAGI. V dropped 5 bases and J dropped 3; count of bases not matched to a gene: 6. The CDR3 is 15 residues long. The CDR3 here is CASSGSGTGDYGYTF. Here the CDR3 DNA reads TGTGCCAGCAGTGGATCCGGGACAGGGGACTATGGCTACACCTTC.

This chain links TRBV4-2 with TRBJ2-2; 11 nucleotides line up with TRBD2. Trimming removed 4 bases from V and 2 bases from J; junction bases left unmatched: 9. From germline, CDR1 is LGHNA and CDR2 YNFKEQ. There are 18 residues in the CDR3. DNA for the CDR3: TGTGCCAGCAGCCGTGGGGGTCTAGCGGGAGGCAACACCGGGGAGCTGTTTTTT. This sequence encodes CASSRGGLAGGNTGELFF.

The chain joins TRBV7-9 to TRBJ2-3, with D tentatively TRBD1 (5 bases). The germline gives CDR1 SEHNR, CDR2 FQNEAQ (reference sequence). V was cut by 5 bases and J by 12 bases, with 15 bases left in between. The CDR3 runs to 12 residues. CDR3 sequence reads: CASSAGPHIQYF. The CDR3 coding sequence is TGTGCCAGCAGCGCAGGGCCCCACATCCAGTATTTT.

This rearrangement joins TRBV28 to TRBJ2-7; TRBD1 matches 8 bases. Germline V CDR1 and CDR2: MDHEN, SYDVKM. V was clipped by 5 bases and J by 0 bases; unmatched bases: 6. The CDR3 loop spans 15 amino acids. The CDR3 region has the DNA TGTGCCAGCAGTACACCGGGACAGGTCTCCTACGAGCAGTACTTC. Protein product: CASSTPGQVSYEQYF.

The gene calls are TRBV27 and TRBJ1-2, with D possibly TRBD1 on 5 matching bases. The germline V gene encodes CDR1 MNHEY and CDR2 SMNVEV (reference sequence). V lost 6 bases and J 3 bases, leaving 11 bases between the germline ends. The CDR3 runs to 13 residues. CDR3 in amino acids: CASRRPGDYGYTF. CDR3 coding DNA: TGTGCCAGCAGACGGCCGGGGGACTATGGCTACACCTTC.

This clone was picked up a small number of times. This chain joins TRBV5-6 and TRBJ1-5; 7 bases agree with TRBD1. The germline V gene has CDR1 SGHDT and CDR2 YYEEEE. After removal of 0 bases from V and 5 bases from J, the junction contained 2 bases not matched to a gene. CDR3 length: 14 residues. The CDR3 nucleotides are TGTGCCAGCAGCTTGGTTACAGGGGATCAGCCCCAGCATTTT. It codes for CASSLVTGDQPQHF.

Only one count was recorded for this clone. V and J are TRBV27 and TRBJ2-2; D is uncertain. Germline V gene data show CDR1 as MNHEY and CDR2 as SMNVEV (reference sequence). There are 16 residues in the CDR3. Trimming removed 0 bases from V and 2 bases from J, with 10 bases in between. CDR3 sequence reads: CASSLSAQINTGELFF. CDR3 sequence (DNA): TGTGCCAGCAGTTTATCGGCCCAGATTAACACCGGGGAGCTGTTTTTT.

This chain uses TRBV5-1 with TRBJ2-7, with TRBD1 matching over 7 bases. V trimming: 3 bases; J trimming: 3 bases; junction bases outside the gene matches: 9. CDR3 size: 15 residues. Germline values: CDR1 SGHRS, CDR2 YFSETQ. The CDR3 nucleotides are TGCGCCAGCAGCTCAACCGGGACAGCAAGCTACGAGCAGTACTTC. As protein: CASSSTGTASYEQYF.

The chain is built from TRBV5-1 and TRBJ2-1; 10 bases fit TRBD1. V shed 4 bases and J 8 bases; nucleotides not matched to a gene: 9. The CDR3 is 15 residues long. Germline V gene data show CDR1 as SGHRS and CDR2 as YFSETQ. DNA of the CDR3: TGCGCCAGCAGCGGAGGGACAGGGGCTTCGGATGAGCAGTTCTTC. Translating gives CASSGGTGASDEQFF.

The V gene is TRBV5-1, the J gene TRBJ1-1; TRBD1 aligns across 7 bases. The CDR3 spans 15 residues. V shed 2 bases, J shed 4 bases, and the junction held 8 bases outside the gene matches. Germline-derived CDR1 and CDR2 are SGHRS and YFSETQ. CDR3 region: CASSLTGDRGTEAFF. The DNA of the CDR3 is TGCGCCAGCAGCTTAACAGGGGATCGGGGCACTGAAGCTTTCTTT.

V usage is TRBV7-9 and J usage is TRBJ2-2; 11 bases are shared with TRBD2. Germline CDR1 SEHNR, CDR2 FQNEAQ (reference sequence). Losses at the gene ends were 3 bases for V and 3 bases for J; bases not matched to a gene: 6. CDR3 length: 17 amino acids. CDR3 in DNA: TGTGCCAGCAGCTTGGAAATAGCGGGAGGGTACACCGGGGAGCTGTTTTTT. It encodes CASSLEIAGGYTGELFF.

The rearrangement uses TRBV6-5 and TRBJ2-3; 7 positions match TRBD1. CDR3 length equals 14 residues. In germline, CDR1 is MNHEY, CDR2 SVGAGI. V lost 6 bases to trimming and J lost 6 bases; unmatched junction nucleotides: 9. In DNA form, the CDR3 reads TGTGCCAGCAGCCTGCAACAGGGGCGGGATACGCAGTATTTT. Its translation is CASSLQQGRDTQYF.

The chain carries TRBV6-6 and TRBJ2-5; 8 bases are shared with TRBD1. This CDR3 contains 13 residues. CDR1 is MNHNY, CDR2 SVGAGI, per germline (reference sequence). J lost 4 bases, V lost 4 bases, and 2 bases had no gene match. CDR3 region: CASSLQGGETQYF. The CDR3, as DNA: TGTGCCAGCAGTTTACAGGGGGGAGAGACCCAGTACTTC.

This rearrangement joins TRBV5-1 to TRBJ2-7; 7 positions match TRBD2. J lost 5 bases, V lost 4 bases, and 12 bases had no gene match. This CDR3 is 15 amino acids long. CDR1 SGHRS and CDR2 YFSETQ come from the germline V gene. CDR3 loop: CASSGGVSGGNEQYF. CDR3 sequence (DNA): TGCGCCAGCAGCGGGGGGGTATCCGGAGGGAACGAGCAGTACTTC.